The rows below give T cell receptor beta chains drawn from one sample of a study of blood T cell repertoires in COVID-19. Data came from immunoSEQ multiplex PCR; TCRdb stores just in-frame clones and leaves some out. The sample contains around 290,000 clones, approximately 87% of which appear only once. The sequenced material came from peripheral blood. These receptor sequences come from a woman between 45 and 60 years old who had recovered from COVID-19. Each CDR3 is given with its conserved first and last residue. Fields, in order: CDR3 protein, V gene, J gene.

CASSLGTGQPQHF	TRBV7-2	TRBJ1-5
CASSSSRDRAYEQYF	TRBV11-2	TRBJ2-7
CASSLQGRGVKLFF	TRBV27	TRBJ1-4
CASSPSNSRWDRDTNEKLFF	TRBV28	TRBJ1-4
CASSPDGTGNTEAFF	TRBV7-9	TRBJ1-1
CASNLVGEAFF	TRBV2	TRBJ1-1
CASRLAGPEQYF	TRBV28	TRBJ2-7
CATSESPGTSGSSEQYF	TRBV24-1	TRBJ2-7
CASRTANTGELFF	TRBV28	TRBJ2-2
CASSLWAGGENYNSPLHF	TRBV28	TRBJ1-6
CASKRDSNYGYTF	TRBV6-5	TRBJ1-2
CASSFRGGGYTF	TRBV27	TRBJ1-2
CASLKTQGIGGQAGELFF	TRBV23-1	TRBJ2-2
CASSLSGNTIYF	TRBV18	TRBJ1-3
CASSQDLIDEQFF	TRBV14	TRBJ2-1
CASSPPVGTESSYEQYF	TRBV18	TRBJ2-7
CASGGGAEQYF	TRBV19	TRBJ2-7
CASSRTLAGGTDTQYF	TRBV19	TRBJ2-3
CASSSPGGTYEQYF	TRBV19	TRBJ2-7
CSARVGGNNEQFF	TRBV29-1	TRBJ2-1
CASSYSGGGGYTF	TRBV6-6	TRBJ1-2
CASSPGLAGTTGELFF	TRBV18	TRBJ2-2
CASSLETGSNTEAFF	TRBV18	TRBJ1-1
CATGTSGKVTDTQYF	TRBV18	TRBJ2-3
CASSWDNNQPQHF	TRBV27	TRBJ1-5
CASSSGLDRVQPQHF	TRBV7-9	TRBJ1-5
CASRGLSSGNTIYF	TRBV3-1/TRBV3-2	TRBJ1-3
CASSWAEGADTQYF	TRBV7-9	TRBJ2-3
CASSASRGMGNEQYF	TRBV3-1/TRBV3-2	TRBJ2-7
CASSLSGGTGELFF	TRBV7-3	TRBJ2-2
CASSDRRNTEAFF	TRBV6-2/TRBV6-3	TRBJ1-1
CASSSGQINEKLFF	TRBV5-6	TRBJ1-4
CASSLSMNTEAFF	TRBV18	TRBJ1-1
CASSHAGLNSPLHF	TRBV5-5	TRBJ1-6
CASTGDRSYEQYF	TRBV5-4	TRBJ2-7
CASSQPAGGPETQYF	TRBV3-1/TRBV3-2	TRBJ2-5
CATSRTSGVPSDEQFF	TRBV15	TRBJ2-1
CASSWGQPGTDTQYF	TRBV7-2	TRBJ2-3
CASSLDGTGGGYTF	TRBV5-4	TRBJ1-2
CASSSGLIQETQYF	TRBV5-6	TRBJ2-5
CASSAGQLYNEQFF	TRBV5-1	TRBJ2-1
CASSLWLAGGRGEQFF	TRBV11-2	TRBJ2-1
CASSSVGGLEKLFF	TRBV6-5	TRBJ1-4
CASSLPPIPWTENSPLHF	TRBV11-2	TRBJ1-6
CASSPDRGGSYGYTF	TRBV9	TRBJ1-2
CASSWTSGSAGELFF	TRBV11-1	TRBJ2-2
CASSSGLAGGRDTQYF	TRBV5-4	TRBJ2-3
CASSDSRGPLSRNSPLHF	TRBV2	TRBJ1-6
CASSPRGTSVETQYF	TRBV18	TRBJ2-5
CASSYHSDRPYEQYF	TRBV28	TRBJ2-7
CASAVVGMNTEAFF	TRBV5-4	TRBJ1-1
CASSLLLGLPGTQYF	TRBV11-2	TRBJ2-5
CASSASQSTEAFF	TRBV18	TRBJ1-1